This TCR beta chain derives from a study of CD8 T cells in Susac syndrome (dated by TCRdb to 2018 to 2020). The study in broad terms: Among the sequenced Susac syndrome patients, over five had clinically active disease and about 8 were in clinical remission. At blood withdrawal, Susac syndrome patients were therapy-naive, treated with corticosteroids (with IVIg additionally given to some), or treated with IVIg alone. Repertoire sequencing was used to test whether CD8+ T cell activation and differentiation in Susac syndrome was antigen driven.

Overall results and qualifications from the work: The TCR sequencing and HLA analysis was acknowledged to have included a relatively small number of individuals. In patients with Susac syndrome, the CD4+ T cell repertoire showed no detectable clonal expansion.

Of note for this clonotype: There is no known antigen for this receptor. The input lacks base qualities; no much larger clone sits a single base away.

RNA was extracted with the RNeasy kit and roughly 0.45 to 1 ug was reverse transcribed using random hexamers. The immunoSEQ multiplex PCR assay, which covers 54 Vbeta and 13 Jbeta segments, was used to amplify TCR beta CDR3 regions. PCR amplification bias was corrected by using a synthetic template baseline for primer optimization and computational correction. For the original study's pipeline: Reads were annotated to V, D and J genes according to IMGT and were analyzed with immunoSEQ Analyzer, with only productive sequences retained. To calculate clonality, Shannon entropy was normalized by log2 of the number of productive unique sequences and then subtracted from one. Public and private clones were assessed among the 100 most prevalent clones of each patient and control. Susac-specific clones were defined as absent from healthy and MS cohorts, 850 to 1,300 published viral clones and other ImmuneACCESS disease sequences. Clones were called with MiXCR by TCRdb after fastp trimmed the public reads at Q25, and only in-frame beta chains were retained. Rows are combined by CDR3 protein, so each entry shows the most common genes and DNA. The V and J calls and clone size are TCRdb's, not the authors'. Recorded for this sample are 150,000 to 200,000 distinct CDR3 sequences; 95% to 97% of them occurred a single time. The top ten constitute 0.1% to 0.15% of the sample.

CDR3 length: 16 amino acids, cysteine to phenylalanine. Of the read, only the CDR3 DNA is kept; its 48 bases are in frame from base 1. The junction shows trimming of 6 bases on V and 2 bases on J, and the gene matches do not reach 8 bases of it. Peripheral blood CD8+ and CD4+ T cells from healthy donors, Susac syndrome patients and multiple sclerosis patients were profiled using high-throughput TCR beta sequencing. Susac syndrome patients met recently defined diagnostic criteria for definite or probable disease. CD8+ TEMRA cells were enriched by FACS, while bulk CD8+ and CD4+ T cells were purified by magnetic negative isolation. Blood was collected in EDTA tubes and processed within 24 hours, with PBMCs isolated through density gradient centrifugation. PBMCs intended for TCR sequencing were frozen in liquid nitrogen and were later thawed in a 37 degrees C water bath. Purity of sorted or isolated CD4+, CD8+ and CD8+ TEMRA cells was at least 90%.

This chain is built from TRBV12-3 or TRBV12-4 and TRBJ2-5; the junction holds 11 bases that match TRBD2. Sample: CD4+ T cells from PBMCs. This clonotype originated in a human donor with Susac syndrome. The CDR3 region reads CASSLGGLADQETQYF. The DNA is TGTGCCAGCAGCCTGGGGGGACTAGCGGATCAAGAGACCCAGTACTTC.